This T cell receptor (beta chain) appears in the sequencing data of a study of shared clonotypes between healthy human individuals. The protocol was immunoSEQ multiplex PCR, while the TCRdb copy is restricted to in-frame clones and leaves out a portion. The top ten clones hold 0.89% of a sample with around 1,000,000 clones, roughly 80% of them seen once. The CDR3 runs to 16 residues. V was clipped by 0 bases and J by 2 bases, with 11 bases between them. The germline V gene has CDR1 GTSNPN and CDR2 SVGIG (reference sequence). The sequence was collected from a young man in good health. Some clones in this sample may be carry-over from other donors' samples. The chain has TRBV30 and TRBJ1-6, with D possibly being TRBD1 (5 bases). The sample consisted of memory CD4+ T cells from PBMCs. Subset specified: CD45RA-negative fraction. CDR3 protein: CAWSVEGRTYNSPLHF. The CDR3 nucleotides are TGTGCCTGGAGTGTAGAGGGGCGCACCTATAATTCACCCCTCCACTTT.